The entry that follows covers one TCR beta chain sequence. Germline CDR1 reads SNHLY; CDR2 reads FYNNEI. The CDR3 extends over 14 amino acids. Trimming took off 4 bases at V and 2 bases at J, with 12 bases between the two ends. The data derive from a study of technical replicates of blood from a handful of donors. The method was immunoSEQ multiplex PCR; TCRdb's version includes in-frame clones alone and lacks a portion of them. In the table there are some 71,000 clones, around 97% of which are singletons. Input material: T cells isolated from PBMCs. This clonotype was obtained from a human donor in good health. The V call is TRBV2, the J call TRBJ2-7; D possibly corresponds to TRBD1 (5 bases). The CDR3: CASSGVRATYEQYF. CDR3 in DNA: TGTGCCAGCAGTGGGGTCAGGGCAACCTACGAGCAGTACTTC.